Below are 5 T cell receptor beta chains sequenced from a single sample in a study of metastatic and nonmetastatic thyroid tumors. TCRdb re-called the PCR reads through MiXCR. The data show 20,000 to 25,000 clones, roughly a third seen once. Not a single patient had been given any form of treatment at any point before undergoing thyroid surgery. Sequenced input: blood. The source of these receptors is a female donor with papillary thyroid cancer or a benign thyroid nodule (not recorded which). Some clones in this sample may be carry-over from other donors' samples.

This clone was seen many times. This chain links TRBV19 with TRBJ2-2, with D tentatively TRBD1 (5 bases). The CDR3 is 13 residues long. Germline V gene sequence: CDR1 LNHDA, CDR2 SQIVND (reference sequence). Trimming removed 3 bases at V and 3 bases at J, with 5 bases between. The CDR3 here is CASSMGHTGELFF. The CDR3 region has the DNA TGTGCCAGTAGTATGGGGCACACCGGGGAGCTGTTTTTT.

The chain uses TRBV5-1 and TRBJ2-1, with 9 bases lining up with TRBD1. The J segment lost 4 bases and the V segment lost 3 bases, leaving 8 bases of the junction unmatched. The CDR3 runs 16 residues. Germline CDR1 is SGHRS and CDR2 is YFSETQ. The CDR3 nucleotides read TGCGCCAGCAGCTCCGGGGGGACAGGGTTATACAATGAGCAGTTCTTC. Its translation: CASSSGGTGLYNEQFF.

The rearrangement joins TRBV6-1 to TRBJ2-5, with 10 nucleotides matching TRBD2. Trimming took 5 bases from V and 1 from J; bases not matched to a gene: 4. Germline values: CDR1 MNHNS, CDR2 SASEGT. This CDR3 contains 15 residues. CDR3 sequence (DNA): TGTGCCAGCAGTTCTAGCGGGGGATCCCAAGAGACCCAGTACTTC. This sequence encodes CASSSSGGSQETQYF.

The V call is TRBV28, the J call TRBJ1-5; possible D gene TRBD1, 6 bases. Germline V gene data show CDR1 as MDHEN and CDR2 as SYDVKM. Trimming took 9 bases from V and 12 from J, leaving 18 bases between them. CDR3 length: 12 residues. The DNA for the CDR3 is TGTGCCAGTCACACTGACAGGTCCGGCCAGCATTTT. Translated, it gives CASHTDRSGQHF.

In this sample, this clone is medium-sized. V usage is TRBV20-1 and J usage is TRBJ2-7, with TRBD2 identical over 14 bases. Unmatched junction bases numbered 10, after V lost 2 bases and J lost 7 bases. CDR1 and CDR2 (germline): DFQATT, SNEGSKA (reference sequence). The CDR3 spans 16 residues. The DNA of the CDR3 is TGCAGTGCTAGACCTCCGGGACTAGCGGGGGCGAGGGAGCAGTACTTC. It yields the protein CSARPPGLAGAREQYF.